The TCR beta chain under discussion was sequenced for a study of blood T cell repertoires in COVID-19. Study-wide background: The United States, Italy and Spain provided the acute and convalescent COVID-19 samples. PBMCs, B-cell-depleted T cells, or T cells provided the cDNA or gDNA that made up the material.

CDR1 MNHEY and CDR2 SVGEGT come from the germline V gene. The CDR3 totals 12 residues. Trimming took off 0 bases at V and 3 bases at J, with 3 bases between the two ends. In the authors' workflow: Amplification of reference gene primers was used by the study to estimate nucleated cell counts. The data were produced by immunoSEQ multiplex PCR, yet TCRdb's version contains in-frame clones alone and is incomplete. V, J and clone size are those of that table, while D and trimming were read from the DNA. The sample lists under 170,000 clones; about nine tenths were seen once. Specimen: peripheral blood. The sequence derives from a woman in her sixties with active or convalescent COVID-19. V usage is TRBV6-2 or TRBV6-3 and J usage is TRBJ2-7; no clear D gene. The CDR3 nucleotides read TGTGCCAGCAGTTACTCCAGCTACGAGCAGTACTTC. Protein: CASSYSSYEQYF.